The 9 T cell receptor beta chains in this list originate from one sample, sequenced in a study of early T cells in non-severe SARS-CoV-2 infection. A single record per CDR3 protein comes from TCRdb applying MiXCR to the 5' RACE reads. The table has 64,000 or so distinct CDR3 sequences, around 13% seen once; the top ten hold 4.2%. The sequenced sample consisted of whole blood. All receptors derive from an adult who was a healthcare worker with PCR-confirmed SARS-CoV-2 infection or an uninfected control (not recorded which).

This clonotype has more than one count but fewer than ten. DNA of the CDR3: TGCGCCAGCAGCTTTCGGGGAGACAGCTTGAACACCGGGGAGCTGTTTTTT. Translated: CASSFRGDSLNTGELFF. The chain has TRBV5-1 and TRBJ2-2, with D possibly called TRBD1 or TRBD2 (5 bases each). Trimming shortened V by 2 bases and J by 1 base, and 15 bases separated the two germline ends. CDR1 and CDR2 (germline): SGHRS, YFSETQ. CDR3 size: 17 residues.

Only a few counts were recorded for this clonotype. This sequence joins TRBV6-5 and TRBJ1-3; 7 nucleotides agree with TRBD1. V lost 8 bases, J lost 4 bases, and 5 bases stayed unmatched. There are 13 residues in the CDR3. The V gene's germline CDR1 is MNHEY and CDR2 SVGAGI. For the CDR3, the DNA is TGTGCCAGCTACAGGGGATCAGGAAACACCATATATTTT. It translates to CASYRGSGNTIYF.

CDR3 coding DNA: TGCAGCGCCGGTAGCGGGCAGACCCAGTACTTC. It codes for CSAGSGQTQYF. The chain links TRBV29-1 to TRBJ2-5; TRBD2 aligns across 7 bases. The trim removed 7 bases at V and 6 bases at J, leaving 5 bases unmatched. The germline CDR1 and CDR2 sequences are SQVTM and ANQGSEA. The CDR3 contains 11 residues.

This clonotype showed up many times. This chain joins TRBV5-1 and TRBJ1-2, with D unclear. Per germline, CDR1 SGHRS and CDR2 YFSETQ. The V end was cut by 2 bases, the J end by 6 bases, with 11 bases between. CDR3 length equals 13 residues. The CDR3, as DNA: TGCGCCAGCAGCTTAGGAGCTTCGGATGGCTACACCTTC. This translates into CASSLGASDGYTF.

V is TRBV20-1 and J is TRBJ2-5; 8 bases agree with TRBD1. The CDR3 loop spans 13 amino acids. Per germline, CDR1 DFQATT and CDR2 SNEGSKA (reference sequence). V lost 5 bases and J lost 3; bases outside the gene matches: 5. CDR3 sequence reads: CSAPGTGEETQYF. The CDR3, as DNA: TGCAGTGCTCCCGGGACAGGTGAAGAGACCCAGTACTTC.

This clonotype has at least ten counts. The V gene is TRBV11-1, the J gene TRBJ1-5; D possibly corresponds to TRBD1 (6 bases). CDR1 and CDR2 from the germline V gene are SGHAT and FQDESV (reference sequence). Deletions cut 5 bases from V and 7 bases from J, with 12 bases between. The CDR3 runs 13 residues. For the CDR3, the DNA is TGTGCCAGCAGCAAAAACAGGGACCAGCCCCAGCATTTT. It codes for CASSKNRDQPQHF.

This chain links TRBV2 with TRBJ2-3; 10 bases are a match to TRBD2. There are 17 residues in the CDR3. J was trimmed by 2 bases and V by 0 bases; bases with no gene match: 5. The germline V gene encodes CDR1 SNHLY and CDR2 FYNNEI. The chain's CDR3 is CASSEALLAGVTDTQYF. CDR3 sequence (DNA): TGTGCCAGCAGTGAAGCGCTGCTAGCGGGGGTCACAGATACGCAGTATTTT.

The V gene is TRBV3-1, the J gene TRBJ2-5; D gene ambiguous. In germline, CDR1 is LGHDT, CDR2 YNNKEL (reference sequence). The CDR3 is made up of 15 amino acids. V lost 1 base to trimming and J lost 5 bases, with 14 bases between them. The CDR3, as DNA: TGTGCCAGCAGCCAAGCTCCCGGGCCATCGGAGACCCAGTACTTC. Translated, it gives CASSQAPGPSETQYF.

The V call is TRBV10-1, the J call TRBJ2-7; D remains ambiguous. V was shortened by 6 bases and J by 4 bases, with 13 bases between the two germline ends. The CDR3 contains 13 residues. Germline CDR1 WNHNN, CDR2 SYGVQD (reference sequence). As DNA, the CDR3 is TGCGCCAGCAGCATAGGGTACGGATACGAGCAGTACTTC. Translation gives CASSIGYGYEQYF.